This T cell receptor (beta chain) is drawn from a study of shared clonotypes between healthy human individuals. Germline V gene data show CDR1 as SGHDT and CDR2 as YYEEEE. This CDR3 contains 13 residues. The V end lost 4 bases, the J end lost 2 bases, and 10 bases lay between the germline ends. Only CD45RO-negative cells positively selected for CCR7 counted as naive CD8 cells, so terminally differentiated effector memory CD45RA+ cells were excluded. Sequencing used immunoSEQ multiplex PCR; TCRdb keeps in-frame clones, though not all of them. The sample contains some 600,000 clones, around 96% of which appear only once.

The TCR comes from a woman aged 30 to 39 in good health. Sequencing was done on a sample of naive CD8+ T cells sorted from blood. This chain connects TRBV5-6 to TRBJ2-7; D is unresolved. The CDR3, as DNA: TGTGCCAGCAGCGCCGGGCGTACCTACGAGCAGTACTTC. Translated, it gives CASSAGRTYEQYF.